Below are 3 T cell receptor beta chains sequenced from a single sample in a study of Graves' ophthalmopathy and Graves' hyperthyroidism. The TCR beta CDR3 regions underwent amplification from RNA transcripts. HTBI primers were employed in first-round RT-PCR, then a second-round multiplex PCR followed. One entry per CDR3 protein results from TCRdb running MiXCR on the multiplex PCR reads. This sample carries 650,000 to 800,000 distinct CDR3 sequences, more than 40% of them seen once, and the ten largest clones take under 3.5%. Material: peripheral blood. The receptors were sampled from an adult man with Graves' ophthalmopathy.

V and J are TRBV9 and TRBJ2-7; 8 bases are shared with TRBD1. Trimming took 4 bases from V and 5 from J; bases not matched to a gene: 11. Germline CDR1 SGDLS, CDR2 YYNGEE. CDR3 length: 15 residues. The CDR3 reads CASSRDLDRVNEQYF. CDR3 bases: TGTGCCAGCAGCCGCGACCTGGACAGGGTCAACGAGCAGTACTTC.

The table lists this clonotype with many counts. V usage is TRBV29-1 and J usage is TRBJ1-2, with 9 bases aligning to TRBD1. V gave up 1 base and J gave up 4 bases; unmatched junction bases: 10. The CDR3 is 16 residues long. Per the germline V gene, CDR1 is SQVTM and CDR2 is ANQGSEA. For the CDR3, the DNA is TGCAGCGTTGAAGTCCTTAAGACGGGACAGGGCTATGGCTACACCTTC. It encodes CSVEVLKTGQGYGYTF.

The V call is TRBV24-1, the J call TRBJ2-5; TRBD2 aligns across 8 bases. Trimming cost V 3 bases and J 3 bases; bases outside gene matches: 2. Germline loops: CDR1 KGHDR, CDR2 SFDVKD. This CDR3 spans 14 amino acids. The CDR3 is CATSDPGLEETQYF. CDR3 in DNA: TGTGCCACCAGTGATCCGGGACTAGAAGAGACCCAGTACTTC.